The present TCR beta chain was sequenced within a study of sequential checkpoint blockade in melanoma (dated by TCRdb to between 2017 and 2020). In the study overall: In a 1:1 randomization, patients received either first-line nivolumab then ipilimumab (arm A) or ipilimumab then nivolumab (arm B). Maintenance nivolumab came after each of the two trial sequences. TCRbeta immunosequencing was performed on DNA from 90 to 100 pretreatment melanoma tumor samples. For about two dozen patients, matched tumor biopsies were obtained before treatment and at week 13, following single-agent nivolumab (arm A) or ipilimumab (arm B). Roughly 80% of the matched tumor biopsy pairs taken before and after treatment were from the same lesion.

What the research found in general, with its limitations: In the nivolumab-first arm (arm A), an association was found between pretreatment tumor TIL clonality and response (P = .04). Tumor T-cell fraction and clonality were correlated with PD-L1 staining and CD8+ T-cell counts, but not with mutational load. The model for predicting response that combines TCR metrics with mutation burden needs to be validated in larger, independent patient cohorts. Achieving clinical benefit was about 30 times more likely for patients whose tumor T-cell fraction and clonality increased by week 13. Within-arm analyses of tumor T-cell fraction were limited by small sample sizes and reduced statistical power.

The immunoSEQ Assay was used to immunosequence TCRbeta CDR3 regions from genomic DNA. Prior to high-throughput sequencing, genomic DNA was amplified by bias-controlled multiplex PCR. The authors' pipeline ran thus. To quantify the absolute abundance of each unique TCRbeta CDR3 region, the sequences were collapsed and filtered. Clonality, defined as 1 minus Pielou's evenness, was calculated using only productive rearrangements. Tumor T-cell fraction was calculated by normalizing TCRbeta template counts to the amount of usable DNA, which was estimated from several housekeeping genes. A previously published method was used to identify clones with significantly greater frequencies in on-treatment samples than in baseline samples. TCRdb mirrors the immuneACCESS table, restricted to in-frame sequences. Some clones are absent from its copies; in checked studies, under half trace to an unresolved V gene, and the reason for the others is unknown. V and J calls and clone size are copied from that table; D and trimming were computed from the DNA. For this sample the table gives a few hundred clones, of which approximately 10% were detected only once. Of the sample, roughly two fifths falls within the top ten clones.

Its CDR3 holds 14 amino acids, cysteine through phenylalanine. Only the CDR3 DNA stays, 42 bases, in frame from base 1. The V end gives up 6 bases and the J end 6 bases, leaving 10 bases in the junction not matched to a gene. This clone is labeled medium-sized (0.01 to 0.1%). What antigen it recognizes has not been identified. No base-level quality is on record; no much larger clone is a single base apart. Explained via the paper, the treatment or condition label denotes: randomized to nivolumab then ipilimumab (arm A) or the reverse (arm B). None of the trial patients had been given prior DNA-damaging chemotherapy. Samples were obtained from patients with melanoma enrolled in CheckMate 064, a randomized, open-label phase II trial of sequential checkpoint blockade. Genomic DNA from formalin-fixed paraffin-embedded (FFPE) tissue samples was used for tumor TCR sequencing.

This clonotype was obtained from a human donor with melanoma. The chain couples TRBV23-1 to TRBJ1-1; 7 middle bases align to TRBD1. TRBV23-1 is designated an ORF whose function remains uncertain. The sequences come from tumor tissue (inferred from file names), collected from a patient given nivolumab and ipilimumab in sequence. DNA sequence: TGCGCCAGCAGCCGAGGACCGACAGGGTCTGAAGCTTTCTTT. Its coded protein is CASSRGPTGSEAFF.